This T cell receptor (beta chain) was captured in a study of T cell repertoires in cytomegalovirus infection (dated by TCRdb to about 2019). Study-level background: The HLA type of each donor mattered for the analysis, because public TCR beta signatures pointed to carriage of CMV infection along with the matching HLA type.

Results and caveats for the whole study, not just this receptor: In the ex vivo response, HLA-C-restricted CMV-specific TCR beta clonotypes were dominant, and in two of eight donors the single most frequent clonotype came from this HLA-C-restricted group. In both this cohort and an independent approximately 400-donor cohort, the cumulative frequency of public TCR beta family members distinguished carriers of CMV infection plus the relevant HLA type.

This clonotype has only a few counts. What antigen it recognizes has not been identified. Nothing much larger sits one base from this clone, and base qualities are not available. The run used an Illumina HiSeq 1500. TCRdb reprocessed the public reads (quality trimming at Q25 with fastp, clone calling with MiXCR) and kept in-frame beta chains. Each entry is one CDR3 protein sequence, shown with its most common DNA and genes. This sample is represented by fewer than 250,000 distinct CDR3 sequences; around an eighth of them were singletons. The ten largest make up 1.5% to 2% of the sample. V is trimmed back by 6 bases and J by 5 bases, and the junction contains 10 bases that no gene match accounts for. The CDR3 covers 15 residues, taking in both the cysteine and the phenylalanine. The only DNA kept is the CDR3, 45 bases in frame from the first base. Via the germline V gene, CDR1 is MGHDK and CDR2 SYGVNS.

Sequencing used PBMCs. The sequence is built from TRBV25-1 and TRBJ2-1, and TRBD1 matches 7 of the central bases. This clonotype was obtained from a human donor in good health (CMV status not recorded). Some clones in this sample may be carry-over from other donors' samples. In nucleotide form, the sequence is TGTGCCAGCAGCCAGATCAGGGGGTTCAACAATGAGCAGTTCTTC. This is translated as CASSQIRGFNNEQFF.